This T cell receptor (beta chain) was captured by sequencing in a study of immune evolution from preneoplasia to lung adenocarcinoma. Whole-study results and caveats: Clonality was highest in normal lung, lower in later-stage lesions apparently. From normal lung to invasive adenocarcinoma, top clone frequencies appeared to decrease.

Per germline, CDR1 SQVTM and CDR2 ANQGSEA. The junction had 8 bases not matched to a gene; V was cut back by 1 base and J by 7 bases. This CDR3 contains 15 residues. Concerning this clone: Its specificity is not known.

Sequencing was performed with immunoSEQ multiplex PCR; in TCRdb, only in-frame clones are kept and a portion is missing. The sample lists several thousand clones; 77% were seen once. This chain joins TRBV29-1 and TRBJ2-3; 10 nucleotides match TRBD1. The TCR comes from a person aged 60 to 85 with lung adenocarcinoma. Sequencing input: FFPE adjacent normal lung tissue. CDR3 in DNA: TGCAGCGTTGAAGCCGGGACAGGGGTAACAAATACGCAGTATTTT. It specifies CSVEAGTGVTNTQYF.